The 24 T cell receptor beta chains below come from one sample, sequenced in a study of blood T cells in healthy people across ages (dated by TCRdb to the mid-2010s). Receptor libraries were prepared by 5' RACE. Sequencing was performed on an Illumina HiSeq 2500. A second PCR of about 6 to 11 cycles was run with a J-beta primer mix and a sample-barcoded 5' primer. Clones were called with MiXCR by TCRdb after fastp trimmed the public reads at Q25, and only in-frame beta chains were retained. CDR3 protein duplicates are merged, each entry listing the most common genes and DNA. The sample has fewer than 1 million distinct CDR3 sequences on record, around 42% of them singletons. The top ten clonotypes cover about 21% of the sample. Source material: blood. These receptors came from a man in his sixties in good health.

The J gene is TRBJ2-1, the V gene TRBV7-3; 10 bases match TRBD2. CDR1 is SGHTA and CDR2 is FQGTGA in the germline V gene. V lost 5 bases and J lost 4; bases outside the gene matches: 5. The CDR3 is 15 amino acids. CDR3 sequence (DNA): TGTGCCAGCAGCAAAACTAGCGGGGCGTACAATGAGCAGTTCTTC. Translating it yields CASSKTSGAYNEQFF.

This chain joins TRBV20-1 and TRBJ2-5, with D perhaps TRBD1 (5 bases). Trimming left V 3 bases short and J 5 bases short, with 13 bases between. CDR1 is DFQATT and CDR2 is SNEGSKA in the germline V gene (reference sequence). This CDR3 is built from 13 residues. The CDR3 nucleotides read TGCAGTGCTAGTTCTCAGGGTGGGGAGACCCAGTACTTC. Translating it yields CSASSQGGETQYF.

The genes are TRBV4-1 and TRBJ2-7; 7 bases are a match to TRBD2. The J call may be in error: the DNA end matches TRBJ2-5 better. CDR1 and CDR2 (germline): MGHRA, YSYEKL. The CDR3 totals 14 residues. CDR3 amino acids: CASSRVAAGETQYF. The CDR3 DNA reads TGCGCCAGCAGCCGAGTGGCAGCGGGGGAGACCCAGTACTTC.

The chain joins TRBV5-1 to TRBJ1-3; tentatively, D is TRBD1 (5 bases). V lost 0 bases and J lost 7, with 11 bases in between. The germline gives CDR1 SGHRS, CDR2 YFSETQ. The CDR3 is made up of 14 amino acids. CDR3: CASSLEDRPNTIYF. The CDR3 region has the DNA TGCGCCAGCAGCTTGGAAGACAGACCGAACACCATATATTTT.

J is TRBJ2-5 and V is TRBV20-1; no definite D call. The CDR3 extends over 15 amino acids. Deletions cut 1 base from V and 5 bases from J, with 17 bases between. The germline V gene has CDR1 DFQATT and CDR2 SNEGSKA (reference sequence). The CDR3 reads CSARASTDLGETQYF. The CDR3 DNA reads as TGCAGTGCTAGAGCGTCAACTGATCTGGGGGAGACCCAGTACTTC.

There are many counts of this clonotype. The chain is built from TRBV10-3 and TRBJ2-5; D call uncertain. CDR1 is ENHRY, CDR2 SYGVKD, per germline. Deletions cut 2 bases from V and 5 bases from J, with 6 bases between. There are 12 residues in the CDR3. The CDR3 nucleotides read TGTGCCATCAGTGAGGGAACTGAGACCCAGTACTTC. Amino acid sequence: CAISEGTETQYF.

In its sample, this clonotype was seen a few times. V and J are TRBV10-3 and TRBJ1-4, with TRBD1 matching 8 bases. This CDR3 region has 13 residues. J was trimmed by 7 bases and V by 7 bases; bases with no gene match: 5. Germline V gives CDR1 ENHRY, CDR2 SYGVKD. CDR3 region: CAINQGAGEKLFF. In DNA form, the CDR3 reads TGTGCCATCAACCAGGGGGCAGGTGAAAAACTGTTTTTT.

This chain links TRBV10-3 with TRBJ2-7; 8 nucleotides agree with TRBD2. Germline CDR1 and CDR2: ENHRY and SYGVKD. The CDR3 has 15 residues. The trim removed 0 bases at V and 0 bases at J, leaving 1 base unmatched. DNA of the CDR3: TGTGCCATCAGTGAGTCTAGCGGGGACTCCTACGAGCAGTACTTC. Translating gives CAISESSGDSYEQYF.

The gene calls are TRBV3-1 and TRBJ2-3; 7 nucleotides match TRBD1. The CDR3 has 14 residues. Germline V gene sequence: CDR1 LGHDT, CDR2 YNNKEL (reference sequence). V trimming: 5 bases; J trimming: 3 bases; junction bases outside the gene matches: 5. The chain's CDR3 is CASSETGETDTQYF. CDR3 in DNA: TGTGCCAGCAGCGAAACAGGGGAAACAGATACGCAGTATTTT.

The rearrangement uses TRBV2 and TRBJ2-1; 9 bases are a match to TRBD2. The J segment lost 4 bases and the V segment lost 6 bases, leaving 7 bases of the junction unmatched. The CDR3 is made up of 15 amino acids. CDR1 is SNHLY and CDR2 is FYNNEI in the germline V gene. CDR3 DNA sequence: TGTGCCAGCAGGGAGACTAGCGGTACTTACAATGAGCAGTTCTTC. Translating gives CASRETSGTYNEQFF.

This clonotype was detected only a few times. The chain is built from TRBV30 and TRBJ2-7, with D unresolved. The V gene's germline CDR1 is GTSNPN and CDR2 SVGIG (reference sequence). The CDR3 covers 12 residues. Trimming removed 2 bases from V and 0 bases from J, with 5 bases in between. The CDR3 region is CAWSHSSYEQYF. CDR3 DNA: TGTGCCTGGAGTCATAGCTCCTACGAGCAGTACTTC.

This clonotype was picked up a small number of times. The chain links TRBV15 to TRBJ2-7; 9 bases are a match to TRBD2. V lost 0 bases, J lost 2 bases, and 8 bases stayed unmatched. Germline V gene data show CDR1 as LNHNV and CDR2 as YYDKDF (reference sequence). The CDR3 loop spans 17 amino acids. The DNA of the CDR3 is TGTGCCACCAGCAGAGATTTCAGCGGGGGGATCGCCTACGAGCAGTACTTC. Translated, it gives CATSRDFSGGIAYEQYF.

In this sample, this clonotype turned up a few times. The chain uses TRBV25-1 and TRBJ2-3; 9 nucleotides line up with TRBD1. Per the germline V gene, CDR1 is MGHDK and CDR2 is SYGVNS. J lost 5 bases, V lost 5 bases, and 8 bases had no gene match. The CDR3 extends over 15 amino acids. The CDR3 reads CASSPADRGKDTQYF. Written as DNA, the CDR3 is TGTGCCAGCAGTCCCGCGGACAGGGGTAAAGATACGCAGTATTTT.

V usage is TRBV18 and J usage is TRBJ2-7, with TRBD2 identical over 11 bases. The length of the CDR3 is 16 residues. Germline CDR1 is KGHSH and CDR2 is LQKENI. V was pared by 3 bases and J by 3 bases, with 7 bases of the junction left unmatched. CDR3 amino acids: CASSPYGTSGSYEQYF. The DNA for the CDR3 is TGTGCCAGCTCACCGTACGGGACTAGCGGAAGCTACGAGCAGTACTTC.

The gene calls are TRBV4-3 and TRBJ1-4; unclear D gene. CDR3 length equals 13 residues. Trimming shortened V by 4 bases and J by 8 bases, and 11 bases separated the two germline ends. In germline, CDR1 is LGHNA, CDR2 YSLEER. Here the CDR3 DNA reads TGCGCCAGCAGCCCCTCCCCCGGGGAAAAACTGTTTTTT. This translates into CASSPSPGEKLFF.

This clonotype showed up just a few times. The V and J genes are TRBV6-5 and TRBJ2-6; possibly TRBD1 or TRBD2 for D (5 bases each). This CDR3 is built from 18 residues. With 2 bases removed from V and 3 bases from J, the gap between germline ends came to 17 bases. The V gene's germline CDR1 is MNHEY and CDR2 SVGAGI. This CDR3 is CASSYRGPQWGGANVLTF. The DNA for the CDR3 is TGTGCCAGCAGTTACCGGGGCCCCCAATGGGGTGGGGCCAACGTCCTGACTTTC.

The chain is built from TRBV5-6 and TRBJ2-1; TRBD2 might be the D (6 bases). Germline V CDR1 and CDR2: SGHDT, YYEEEE. With 4 bases removed from V and 7 bases from J, the gap between germline ends came to 15 bases. The CDR3 runs to 14 residues. The CDR3, as DNA: TGTGCCAGCAGCCCGGGAGCACGGCCTAATGAGCAGTTCTTC. Its protein product is CASSPGARPNEQFF.

As regards this clonotype: The germline gene is not matched at one end of the junction; a read error may be the cause. V usage is TRBV20-1 and J usage is TRBJ1-2, with a weak D call TRBD1 (5 bases). The germline CDR1 and CDR2 sequences are DFQATT and SNEGSKA (reference sequence). The CDR3 consists of 17 residues. CDR3 protein: CSAAPGRAGLGGSGHTF. Written as DNA, the CDR3 is TGCAGTGCTGCCCCGGGGAGGGCAGGGCTGGGCGGCTCTGGCCACACCTTC.

A single count supports this clonotype. This chain links TRBV7-2 with TRBJ2-7, with D possibly TRBD1 on 7 matching bases. The J call may be incorrect, as the DNA end agrees better with TRBJ2-4. The germline V gene has CDR1 SGHTA and CDR2 FQGNSA. The CDR3 runs to 15 residues. CDR3 amino acids: CASSPQGGPKNIQYF. CDR3 in DNA: TGTGCCAGCAGCCCCCAGGGGGGCCCTAAGAACATTCAGTACTTC.

V gene TRBV29-1 combines with J gene TRBJ1-1; no definite D call. Germline CDR1 reads SQVTM; CDR2 reads ANQGSEA. The CDR3 loop spans 13 amino acids. The V end lost 5 bases, the J end lost 1 base, and 11 bases lay between the germline ends. CDR3 sequence (DNA): TGCAGCGTTAATCGTCAGCAGAACACTGAAGCTTTCTTT. Protein: CSVNRQQNTEAFF.

This clonotype came up a few times. The V and J genes are TRBV5-1 and TRBJ2-1; 10 positions match TRBD2. With V trimmed by 2 bases and J by 7 bases, 3 bases remained unmatched. The CDR3 length is 14 residues. Germline V gene lookup returns CDR1 SGHRS and CDR2 YFSETQ. The CDR3: CASSFTSGANEQFF. In DNA, the CDR3 is TGCGCCAGCAGCTTTACTAGCGGGGCGAATGAGCAGTTCTTC.

The rearrangement joins TRBV7-9 to TRBJ2-7, with 7 bases lining up with TRBD1. This CDR3 has 14 amino acids. V trimming: 6 bases; J trimming: 2 bases; junction bases outside the gene matches: 7. Germline V gene lookup returns CDR1 SEHNR and CDR2 FQNEAQ (reference sequence). The CDR3 protein is CASSFTGDTYEQYF. CDR3 nucleotide sequence: TGTGCCAGCAGTTTTACAGGGGATACCTACGAGCAGTACTTC.

The chain joins TRBV12-3 or TRBV12-4 to TRBJ2-5; tentative D call: TRBD1 (7 bases). The CDR3 has 14 amino acids. The V gene lost 6 bases and the J gene lost 4 bases, with 15 bases spanning the gap. The CDR3 nucleotides read TGTGCCAGCAGCCTACAGGGGAGGTTAGAGACCCAGTACTTC. Protein product: CASSLQGRLETQYF.

The chain employs TRBV5-1 and TRBJ1-2, with no clear D. Germline CDR1 and CDR2: SGHRS and YFSETQ. The CDR3 extends over 13 amino acids. Trimming cost V 5 bases and J 0 bases, with 8 bases left between them. The CDR3 is CASRSETNYGYTF. The CDR3 coding sequence is TGCGCCAGCAGAAGTGAGACTAACTATGGCTACACCTTC.